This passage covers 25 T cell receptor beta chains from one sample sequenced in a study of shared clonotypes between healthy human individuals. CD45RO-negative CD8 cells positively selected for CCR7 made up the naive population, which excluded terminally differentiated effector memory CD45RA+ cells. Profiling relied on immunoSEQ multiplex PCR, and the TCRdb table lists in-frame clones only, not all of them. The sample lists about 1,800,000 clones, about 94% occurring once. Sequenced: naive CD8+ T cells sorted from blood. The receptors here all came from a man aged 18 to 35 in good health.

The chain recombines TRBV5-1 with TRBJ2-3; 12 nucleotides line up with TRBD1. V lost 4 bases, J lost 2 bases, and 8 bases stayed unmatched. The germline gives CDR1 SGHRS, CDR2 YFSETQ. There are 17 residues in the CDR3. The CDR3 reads CASSPGTGGRDTDTQYF. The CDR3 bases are TGCGCCAGCAGCCCTGGGACAGGGGGCAGAGACACAGATACGCAGTATTTT. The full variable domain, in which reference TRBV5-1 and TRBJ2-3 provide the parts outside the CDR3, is KAGVTQTPRYLIKTRGQQVTLSCSPISGHRSVSWYQQTPGQGLQFLFEYFSETQRNKGNFPGRFSGRQFSNSRSEMNVSTLELGDSALYLCASSPGTGGRDTDTQYFGPGTRLTVL.

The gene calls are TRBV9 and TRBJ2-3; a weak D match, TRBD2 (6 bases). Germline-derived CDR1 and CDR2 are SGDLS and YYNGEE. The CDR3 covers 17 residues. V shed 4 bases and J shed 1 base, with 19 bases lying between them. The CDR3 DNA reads TGTGCCAGCAGCTCCTACGGACTACGACGGGGCACAGATACGCAGTATTTT. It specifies CASSSYGLRRGTDTQYF.

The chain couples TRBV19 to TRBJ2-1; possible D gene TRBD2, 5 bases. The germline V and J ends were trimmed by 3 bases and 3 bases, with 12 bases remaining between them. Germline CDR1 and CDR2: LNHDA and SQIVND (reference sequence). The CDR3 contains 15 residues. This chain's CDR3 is CASSIGLDGYNEQFF. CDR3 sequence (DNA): TGTGCCAGTAGTATTGGACTCGACGGCTACAATGAGCAGTTCTTC.

CDR3 nucleotides: TGTGCCAGCAGCCCTGGGACAGGGTTCGCTTTCTTT. Translating it yields CASSPGTGFAFF. The V gene is TRBV7-2, the J gene TRBJ1-1; 9 nucleotides match TRBD1. Germline-derived CDR1 and CDR2 are SGHTA and FQGNSA. The length of the CDR3 is 12 residues. The J segment lost 11 bases and the V segment lost 5 bases, leaving 6 bases of the junction unmatched.

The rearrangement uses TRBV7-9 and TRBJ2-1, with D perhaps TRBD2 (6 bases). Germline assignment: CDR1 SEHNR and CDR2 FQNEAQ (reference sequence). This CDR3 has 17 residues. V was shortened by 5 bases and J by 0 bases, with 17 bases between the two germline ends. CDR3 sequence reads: CASSPPLPGDSYNEQFF. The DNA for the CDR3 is TGTGCCAGCAGCCCCCCGCTTCCGGGGGACTCCTACAATGAGCAGTTCTTC.

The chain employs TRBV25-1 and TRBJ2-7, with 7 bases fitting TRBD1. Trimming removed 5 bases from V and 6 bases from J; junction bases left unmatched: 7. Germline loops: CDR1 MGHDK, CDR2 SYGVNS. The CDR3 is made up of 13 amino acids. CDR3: CASSLSTGTEQYF. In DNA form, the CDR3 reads TGTGCCAGCAGTCTCTCGACAGGGACCGAGCAGTACTTC.

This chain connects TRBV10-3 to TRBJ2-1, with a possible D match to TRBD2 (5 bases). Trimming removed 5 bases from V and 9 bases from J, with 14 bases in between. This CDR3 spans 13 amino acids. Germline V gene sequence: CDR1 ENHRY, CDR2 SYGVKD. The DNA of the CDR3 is TGTGCCATCAGTACCGAATCGCGGGCTGAGCAGTTCTTC. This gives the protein CAISTESRAEQFF.

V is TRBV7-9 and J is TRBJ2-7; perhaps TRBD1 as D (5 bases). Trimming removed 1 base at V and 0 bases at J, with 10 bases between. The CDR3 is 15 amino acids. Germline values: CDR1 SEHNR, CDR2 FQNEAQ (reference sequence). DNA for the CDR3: TGTGCCAGCAGCTTAGTGACAGCTTACTCCTACGAGCAGTACTTC. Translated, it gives CASSLVTAYSYEQYF.

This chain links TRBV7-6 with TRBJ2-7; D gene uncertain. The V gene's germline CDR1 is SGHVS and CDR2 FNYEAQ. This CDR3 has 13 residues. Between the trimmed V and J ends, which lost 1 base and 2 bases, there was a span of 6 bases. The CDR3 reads CASSLEWAYEQYF. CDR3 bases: TGTGCCAGCAGCTTAGAATGGGCCTACGAGCAGTACTTC.

DNA for the CDR3: TGTGCCAGCAGTTCGCGAGGGATAAGCTCCTACGAGCAGTACTTC. It yields the protein CASSSRGISSYEQYF. The chain has TRBV6-5 and TRBJ2-7, with a possible D match to TRBD2 (5 bases). This CDR3 is 15 amino acids long. Germline CDR1 MNHEY, CDR2 SVGAGI. Trimming took 4 bases from V and 0 from J, leaving 13 bases between them.

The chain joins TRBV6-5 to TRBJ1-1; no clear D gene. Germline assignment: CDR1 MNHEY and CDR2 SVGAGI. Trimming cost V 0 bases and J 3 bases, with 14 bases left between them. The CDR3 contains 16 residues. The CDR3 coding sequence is TGTGCCAGCAGTTACTCGATTGGGTATTCGGACACTGAAGCTTTCTTT. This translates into CASSYSIGYSDTEAFF.

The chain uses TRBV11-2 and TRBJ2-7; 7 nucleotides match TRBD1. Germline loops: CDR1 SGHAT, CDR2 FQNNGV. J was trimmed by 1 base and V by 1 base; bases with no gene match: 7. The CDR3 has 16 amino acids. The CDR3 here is CASSLAGTGASYEQYF. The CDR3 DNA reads TGTGCCAGCAGCTTAGCAGGAACAGGGGCTTCCTACGAGCAGTACTTC.

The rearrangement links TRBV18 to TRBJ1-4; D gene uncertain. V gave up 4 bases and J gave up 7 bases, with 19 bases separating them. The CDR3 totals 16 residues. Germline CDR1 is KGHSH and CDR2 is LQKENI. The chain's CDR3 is CASSLTPGLSGEKLFF. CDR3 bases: TGTGCCAGCTCACTTACCCCGGGCCTTAGCGGTGAAAAACTGTTTTTT.

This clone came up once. The CDR3 reads CASSPSGGYNEQFF. CDR3 bases: TGTGCCAGCAGTCCAAGCGGGGGTTACAATGAGCAGTTCTTC. The chain couples TRBV27 to TRBJ2-1; 8 nucleotides align to TRBD2. Trimming removed 5 bases from V and 4 bases from J; junction bases left unmatched: 4. The CDR3 is 14 amino acids. Germline V gene lookup returns CDR1 MNHEY and CDR2 SMNVEV (reference sequence).

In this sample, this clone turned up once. The CDR3 bases are TGTGCCAGCAGTGCGATTCCGGGGGACACTGAAGCTTTCTTT. Residues: CASSAIPGDTEAFF. The chain combines TRBV2 with TRBJ1-1; possible D gene TRBD1, 5 bases. The V end was cut by 4 bases, the J end by 3 bases, with 12 bases between. Germline loops: CDR1 SNHLY, CDR2 FYNNEI. The CDR3 contains 14 residues.

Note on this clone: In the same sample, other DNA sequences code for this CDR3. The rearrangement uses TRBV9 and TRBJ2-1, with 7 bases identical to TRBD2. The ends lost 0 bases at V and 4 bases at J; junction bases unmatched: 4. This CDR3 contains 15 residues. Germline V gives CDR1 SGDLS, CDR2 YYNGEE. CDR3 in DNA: TGTGCCAGCAGCGTAGTTAGCGGGTCTTACAATGAGCAGTTCTTC. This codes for CASSVVSGSYNEQFF.

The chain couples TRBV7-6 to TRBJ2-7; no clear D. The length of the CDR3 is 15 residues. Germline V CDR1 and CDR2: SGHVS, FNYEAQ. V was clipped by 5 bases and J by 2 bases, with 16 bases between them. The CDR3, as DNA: TGTGCCAGCAGCCCAGTAGTCGGCGCCCCCTACGAGCAGTACTTC. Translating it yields CASSPVVGAPYEQYF.

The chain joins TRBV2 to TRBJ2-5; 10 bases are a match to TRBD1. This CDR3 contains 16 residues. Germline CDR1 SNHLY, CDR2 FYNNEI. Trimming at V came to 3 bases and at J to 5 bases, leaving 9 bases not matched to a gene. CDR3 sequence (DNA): TGTGCCAGCAGTGACCCGGCGACAGGGGGCCAGGAGACCCAGTACTTC. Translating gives CASSDPATGGQETQYF.

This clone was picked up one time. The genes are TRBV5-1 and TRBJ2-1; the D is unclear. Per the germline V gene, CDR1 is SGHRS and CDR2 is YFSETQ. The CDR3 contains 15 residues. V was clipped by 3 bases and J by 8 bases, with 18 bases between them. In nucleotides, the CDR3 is TGCGCCAGCAGCTGGTCCCGGGCCGGTACAGATGAGCAGTTCTTC. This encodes CASSWSRAGTDEQFF. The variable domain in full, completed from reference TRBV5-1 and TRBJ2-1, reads KAGVTQTPRYLIKTRGQQVTLSCSPISGHRSVSWYQQTPGQGLQFLFEYFSETQRNKGNFPGRFSGRQFSNSRSEMNVSTLELGDSALYLCASSWSRAGTDEQFFGPGTRLTVL.

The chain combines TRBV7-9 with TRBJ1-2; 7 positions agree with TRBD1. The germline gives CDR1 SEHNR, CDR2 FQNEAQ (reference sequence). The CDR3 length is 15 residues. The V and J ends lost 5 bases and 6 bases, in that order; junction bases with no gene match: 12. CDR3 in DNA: TGTGCCAGCAGCGGACAGGACAGCACCGTGAATGGCTACACCTTC. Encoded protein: CASSGQDSTVNGYTF.

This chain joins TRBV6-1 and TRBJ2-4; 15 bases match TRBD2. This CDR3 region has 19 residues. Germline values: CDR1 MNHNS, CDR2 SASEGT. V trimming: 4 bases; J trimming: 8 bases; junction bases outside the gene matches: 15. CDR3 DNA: TGTGCCAGCAGTGGACCCCCTAGGACTAGCGGGGGGGCCTTGGACATTCAGTACTTC. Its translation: CASSGPPRTSGGALDIQYF.

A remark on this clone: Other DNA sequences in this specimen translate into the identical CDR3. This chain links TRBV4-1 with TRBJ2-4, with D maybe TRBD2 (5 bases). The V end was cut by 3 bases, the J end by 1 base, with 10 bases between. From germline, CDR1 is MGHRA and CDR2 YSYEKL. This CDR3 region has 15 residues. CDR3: CASSQVEGAKNIQYF. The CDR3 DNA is TGCGCCAGCAGCCAGGTAGAGGGTGCCAAAAACATTCAGTACTTC.

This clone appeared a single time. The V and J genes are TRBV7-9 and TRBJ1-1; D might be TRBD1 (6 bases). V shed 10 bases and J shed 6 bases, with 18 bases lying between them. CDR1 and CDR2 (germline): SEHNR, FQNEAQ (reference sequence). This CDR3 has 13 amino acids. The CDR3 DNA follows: TGTGCCATTGCGGGGGGCGTAAAGGCTGAAGCTTTCTTT. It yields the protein CAIAGGVKAEAFF.

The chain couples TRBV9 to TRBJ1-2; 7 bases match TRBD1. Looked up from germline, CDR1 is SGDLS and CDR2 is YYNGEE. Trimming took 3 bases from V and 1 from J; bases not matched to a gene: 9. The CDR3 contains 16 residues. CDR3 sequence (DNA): TGTGCCAGCAGCGCAAGGGACAGCCATTTTAACTATGGCTACACCTTC. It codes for CASSARDSHFNYGYTF.

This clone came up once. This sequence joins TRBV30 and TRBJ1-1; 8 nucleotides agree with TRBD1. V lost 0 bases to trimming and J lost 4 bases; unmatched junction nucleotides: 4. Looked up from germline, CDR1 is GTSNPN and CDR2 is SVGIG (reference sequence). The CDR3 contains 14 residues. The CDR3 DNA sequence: TGTGCCTGGAGTGTGACAGGGGTGGGCACTGAAGCTTTCTTT. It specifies CAWSVTGVGTEAFF.